The entry that follows covers one T cell receptor beta chain sequence. Antigen: not known. The sample has other DNA sequences that encode this CDR3 too. This sample is drawn from a study of shared clonotypes between healthy human individuals. CDR1 and CDR2 (germline): SGHRS, YFSETQ. CDR3 size: 14 residues. V was cut by 0 bases and J by 5 bases, with 11 bases left in between. Each replicate PCR on the sorted subsets used roughly 200 ng DNA (around 30,000 T cell genomes). Using immunoSEQ multiplex PCR, the repertoire was profiled, and TCRdb retains in-frame clones only, with some absent. In the table there are 2.3 million or so clones, approximately 93% of which are singletons. General study points: Compared with clonotypes that all four donors shared, non-shared clonotypes had lower generation probabilities.

This sequence originates from a young man in good health. Some clones in this sample may be carry-over from other donors' samples. V gene TRBV5-1 combines with J gene TRBJ2-5; D is undetermined. Sequenced input: naive CD4+ T cells from PBMCs. Subset meaning: CD45RA+ positively selected. DNA for the CDR3: TGCGCCAGCAGCTTGGACCCAGGAACTGAGACCCAGTACTTC. The encoded protein is CASSLDPGTETQYF.